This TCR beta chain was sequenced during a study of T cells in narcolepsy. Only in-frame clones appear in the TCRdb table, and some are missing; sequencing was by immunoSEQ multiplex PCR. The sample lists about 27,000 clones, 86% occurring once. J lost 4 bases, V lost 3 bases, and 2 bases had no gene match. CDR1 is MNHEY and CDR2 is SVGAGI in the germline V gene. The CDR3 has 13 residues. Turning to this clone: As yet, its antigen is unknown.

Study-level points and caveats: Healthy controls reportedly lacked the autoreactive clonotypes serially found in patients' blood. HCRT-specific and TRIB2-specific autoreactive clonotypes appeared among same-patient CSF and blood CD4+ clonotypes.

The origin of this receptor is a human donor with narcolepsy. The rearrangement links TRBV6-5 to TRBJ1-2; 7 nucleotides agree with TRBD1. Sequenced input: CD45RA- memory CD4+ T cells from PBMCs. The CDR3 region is CASSYGTVYGYTF. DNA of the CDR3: TGTGCCAGCAGTTATGGGACAGTCTATGGCTACACCTTC.